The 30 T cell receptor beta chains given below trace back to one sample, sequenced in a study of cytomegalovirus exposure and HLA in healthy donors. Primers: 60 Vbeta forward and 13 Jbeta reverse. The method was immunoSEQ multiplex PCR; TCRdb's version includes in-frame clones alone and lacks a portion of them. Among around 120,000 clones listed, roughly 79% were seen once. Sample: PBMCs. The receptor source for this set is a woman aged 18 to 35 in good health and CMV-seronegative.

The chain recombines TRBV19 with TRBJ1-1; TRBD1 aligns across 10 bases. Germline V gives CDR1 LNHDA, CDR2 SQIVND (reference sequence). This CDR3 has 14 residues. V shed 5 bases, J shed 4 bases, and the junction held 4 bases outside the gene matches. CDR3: CASSSGTGATEAFF. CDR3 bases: TGTGCCAGTAGTTCCGGGACAGGGGCCACTGAAGCTTTCTTT.

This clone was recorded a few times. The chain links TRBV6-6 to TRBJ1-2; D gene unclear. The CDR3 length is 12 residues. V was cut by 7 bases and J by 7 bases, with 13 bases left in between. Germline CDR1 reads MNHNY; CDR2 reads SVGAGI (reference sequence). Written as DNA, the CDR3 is TGTGCCAGCAATAGTGGCTCGGGTGGCTACACCTTC. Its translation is CASNSGSGGYTF.

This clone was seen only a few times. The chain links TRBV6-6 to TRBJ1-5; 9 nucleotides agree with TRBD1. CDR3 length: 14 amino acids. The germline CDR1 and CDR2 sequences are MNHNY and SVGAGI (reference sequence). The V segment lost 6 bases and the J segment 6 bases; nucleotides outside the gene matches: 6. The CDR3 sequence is CASRGGQGSQPQHF. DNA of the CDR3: TGTGCCAGCAGGGGGGGACAGGGCTCTCAGCCCCAGCATTTT.

This chain's CDR3 is CASSSFPTDTEAFF. For the CDR3, the DNA is TGTGCCAGCAGCTCCTTCCCAACGGACACTGAAGCTTTCTTT. The V gene is TRBV7-6, the J gene TRBJ1-1; no definite D call. Deletions cut 4 bases from V and 3 bases from J, with 12 bases between. Germline assignment: CDR1 SGHVS and CDR2 FNYEAQ. CDR3 length: 14 residues.

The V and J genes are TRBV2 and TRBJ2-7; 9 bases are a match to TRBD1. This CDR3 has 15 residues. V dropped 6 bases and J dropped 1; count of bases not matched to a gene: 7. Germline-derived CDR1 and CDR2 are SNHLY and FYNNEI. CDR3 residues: CASRGQGTLSYEQYF. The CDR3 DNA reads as TGTGCCAGCAGAGGACAGGGGACCCTTTCCTACGAGCAGTACTTC.

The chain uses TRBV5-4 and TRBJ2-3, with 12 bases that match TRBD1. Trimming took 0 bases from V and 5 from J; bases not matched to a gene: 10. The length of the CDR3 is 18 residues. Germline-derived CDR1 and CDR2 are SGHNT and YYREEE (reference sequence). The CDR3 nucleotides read TGTGCCAGCAGCTTGGTTGGGACAGGGGGCTTAGCGGGAGATACGCAGTATTTT. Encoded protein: CASSLVGTGGLAGDTQYF. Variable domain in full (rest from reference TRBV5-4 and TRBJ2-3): ETGVTQSPTHLIKTRGQQVTLRCSSQSGHNTVSWYQQALGQGPQFIFQYYREEENGRGNFPPRFSGLQFPNYSSELNVNALELDDSALYLCASSLVGTGGLAGDTQYFGPGTRLTVL.

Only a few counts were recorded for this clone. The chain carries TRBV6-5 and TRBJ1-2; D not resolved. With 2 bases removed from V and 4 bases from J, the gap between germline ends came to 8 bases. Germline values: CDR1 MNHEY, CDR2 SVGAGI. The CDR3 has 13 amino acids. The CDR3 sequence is CASSYGERYGYTF. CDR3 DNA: TGTGCCAGCAGTTACGGGGAGCGCTATGGCTACACCTTC.

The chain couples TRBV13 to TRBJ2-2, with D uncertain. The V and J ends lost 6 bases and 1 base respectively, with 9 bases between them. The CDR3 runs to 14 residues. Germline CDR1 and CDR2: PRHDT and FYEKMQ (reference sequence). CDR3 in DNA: TGTGCCAGCAGTCGGAGCGAGAACACCGGGGAGCTGTTTTTT. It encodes CASSRSENTGELFF.

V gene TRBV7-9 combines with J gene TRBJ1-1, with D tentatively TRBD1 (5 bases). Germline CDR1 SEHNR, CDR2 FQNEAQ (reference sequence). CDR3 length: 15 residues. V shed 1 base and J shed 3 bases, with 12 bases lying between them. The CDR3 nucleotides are TGTGCCAGCAGCTTAGGTCACACAGGTTACACTGAAGCTTTCTTT. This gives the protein CASSLGHTGYTEAFF.

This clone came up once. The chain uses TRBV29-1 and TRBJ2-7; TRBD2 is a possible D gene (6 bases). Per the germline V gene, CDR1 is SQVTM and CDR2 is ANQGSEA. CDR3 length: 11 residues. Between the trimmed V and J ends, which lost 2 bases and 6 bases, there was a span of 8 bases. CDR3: CSVELRGEQYF. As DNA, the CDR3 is TGCAGCGTTGAATTGCGGGGCGAGCAGTACTTC.

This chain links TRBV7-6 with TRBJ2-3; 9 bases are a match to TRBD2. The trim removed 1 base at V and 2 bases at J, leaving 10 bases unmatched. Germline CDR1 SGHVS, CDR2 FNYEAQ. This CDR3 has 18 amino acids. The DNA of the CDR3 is TGTGCCAGCAGCTTAGAGGGGGGAGCGGGGGGCTCCACAGATACGCAGTATTTT. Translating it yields CASSLEGGAGGSTDTQYF.

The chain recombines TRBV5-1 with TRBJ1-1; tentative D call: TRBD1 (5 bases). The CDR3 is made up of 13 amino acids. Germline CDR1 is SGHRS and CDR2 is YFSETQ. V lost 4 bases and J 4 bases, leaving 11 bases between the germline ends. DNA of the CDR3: TGCGCCAGCAGCCGTGACGGGGGCACTGAAGCTTTCTTT. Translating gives CASSRDGGTEAFF.

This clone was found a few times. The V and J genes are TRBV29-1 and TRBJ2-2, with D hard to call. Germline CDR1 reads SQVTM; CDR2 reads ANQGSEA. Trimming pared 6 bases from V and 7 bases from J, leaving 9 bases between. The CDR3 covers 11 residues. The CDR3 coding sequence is TGCAGCGTGCGTCTTGACGGGGAGCTGTTTTTT. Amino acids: CSVRLDGELFF.

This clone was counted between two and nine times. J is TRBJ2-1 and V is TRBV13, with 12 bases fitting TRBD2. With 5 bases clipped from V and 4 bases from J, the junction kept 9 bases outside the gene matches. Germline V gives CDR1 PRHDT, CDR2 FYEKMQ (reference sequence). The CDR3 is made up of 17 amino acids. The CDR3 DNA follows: TGTGCCAGCAGCCGGGGGCTAGCGGGGGGGCCGTACAATGAGCAGTTCTTC. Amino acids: CASSRGLAGGPYNEQFF.

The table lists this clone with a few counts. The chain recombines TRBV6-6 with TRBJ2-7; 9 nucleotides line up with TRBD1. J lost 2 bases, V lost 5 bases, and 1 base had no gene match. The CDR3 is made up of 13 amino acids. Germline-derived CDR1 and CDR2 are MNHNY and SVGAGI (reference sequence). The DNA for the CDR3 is TGTGCCAGCAGTAGGGACAGGGCCTACGAGCAGTACTTC. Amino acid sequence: CASSRDRAYEQYF.

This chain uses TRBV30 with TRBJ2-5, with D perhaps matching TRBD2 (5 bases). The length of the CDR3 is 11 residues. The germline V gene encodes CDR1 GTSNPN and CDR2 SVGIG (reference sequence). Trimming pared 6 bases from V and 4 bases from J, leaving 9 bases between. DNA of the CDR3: TGTGCCTGTCTTGGGAGAGAGACCCAGTACTTC. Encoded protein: CACLGRETQYF.

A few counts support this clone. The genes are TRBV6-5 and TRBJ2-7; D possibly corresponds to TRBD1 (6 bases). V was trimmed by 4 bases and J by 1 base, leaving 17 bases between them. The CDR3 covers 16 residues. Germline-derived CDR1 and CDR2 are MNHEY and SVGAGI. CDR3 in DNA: TGTGCCAGCAGTTTGACAGGTGATATTGTATCCTACGAGCAGTACTTC. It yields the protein CASSLTGDIVSYEQYF.

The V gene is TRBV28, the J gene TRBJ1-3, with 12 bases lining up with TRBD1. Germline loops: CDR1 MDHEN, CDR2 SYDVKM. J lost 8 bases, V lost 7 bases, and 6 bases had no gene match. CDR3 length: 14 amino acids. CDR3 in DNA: TGTGCCAGCACGGGGGACAGGGGGCTCTACACCATATATTTT. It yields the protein CASTGDRGLYTIYF.

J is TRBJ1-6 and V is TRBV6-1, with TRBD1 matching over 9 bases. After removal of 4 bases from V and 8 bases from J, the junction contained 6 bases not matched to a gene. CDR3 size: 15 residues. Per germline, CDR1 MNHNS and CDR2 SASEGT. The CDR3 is CASSGWDRAYSPLHF. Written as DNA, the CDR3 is TGTGCCAGCAGTGGCTGGGACAGGGCTTATTCACCCCTCCACTTT.

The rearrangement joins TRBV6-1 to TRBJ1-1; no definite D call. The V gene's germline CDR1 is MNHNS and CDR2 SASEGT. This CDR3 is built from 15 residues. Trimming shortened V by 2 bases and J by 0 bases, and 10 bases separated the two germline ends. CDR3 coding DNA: TGTGCCAGCAGTGAAAATGCCAACTTGAACACTGAAGCTTTCTTT. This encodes CASSENANLNTEAFF.

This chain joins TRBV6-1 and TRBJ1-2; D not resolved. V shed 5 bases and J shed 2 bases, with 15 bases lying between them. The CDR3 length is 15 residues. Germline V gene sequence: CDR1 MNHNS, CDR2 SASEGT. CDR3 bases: TGTGCCAGCAGTCGTCGAACGGGGATCAACTATGGCTACACCTTC. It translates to CASSRRTGINYGYTF.

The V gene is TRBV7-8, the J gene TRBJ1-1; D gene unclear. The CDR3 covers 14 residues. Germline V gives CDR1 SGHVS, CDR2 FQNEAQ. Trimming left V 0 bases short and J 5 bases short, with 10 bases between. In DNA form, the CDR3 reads TGTGCCAGCAGCTTAGCGGTTAGGAGGACTGAAGCTTTCTTT. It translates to CASSLAVRRTEAFF.

CDR3 DNA: TGTGCCAGCAGGACCCCCCGCGGAGGCTCGGTCGAGCAGTTCTTC. It codes for CASRTPRGGSVEQFF. This chain links TRBV6-1 with TRBJ2-1, with D perhaps TRBD2 (5 bases). Trimming shortened V by 6 bases and J by 10 bases, and 22 bases separated the two germline ends. This CDR3 spans 15 amino acids. CDR1 is MNHNS, CDR2 SASEGT, per germline.

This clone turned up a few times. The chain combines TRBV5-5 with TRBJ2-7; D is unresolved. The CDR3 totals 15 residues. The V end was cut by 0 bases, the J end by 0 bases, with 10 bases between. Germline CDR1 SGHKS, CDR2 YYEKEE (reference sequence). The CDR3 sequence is CASSLVPLYSYEQYF. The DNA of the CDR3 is TGTGCCAGCAGCTTGGTCCCCCTATACTCCTACGAGCAGTACTTC.

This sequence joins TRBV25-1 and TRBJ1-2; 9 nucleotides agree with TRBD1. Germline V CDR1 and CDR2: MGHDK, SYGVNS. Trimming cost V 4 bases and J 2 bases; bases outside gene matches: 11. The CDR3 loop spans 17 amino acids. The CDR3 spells CASSAPGQGSGNYGYTF. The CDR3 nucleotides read TGTGCCAGCAGTGCTCCGGGACAGGGTTCGGGAAACTATGGCTACACCTTC.

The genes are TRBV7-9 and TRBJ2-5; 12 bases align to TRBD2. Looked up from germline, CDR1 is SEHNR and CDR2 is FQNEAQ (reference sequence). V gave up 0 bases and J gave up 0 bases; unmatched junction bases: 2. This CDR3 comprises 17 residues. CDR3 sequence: CASSLARLAGDQETQYF. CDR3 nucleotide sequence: TGTGCCAGCAGCTTAGCCAGACTAGCGGGGGACCAAGAGACCCAGTACTTC.

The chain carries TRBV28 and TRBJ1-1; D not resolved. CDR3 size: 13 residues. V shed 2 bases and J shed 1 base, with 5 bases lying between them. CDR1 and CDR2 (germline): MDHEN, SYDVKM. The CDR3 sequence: CASSLRQNTEAFF. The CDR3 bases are TGTGCCAGCAGTTTAAGACAGAACACTGAAGCTTTCTTT.

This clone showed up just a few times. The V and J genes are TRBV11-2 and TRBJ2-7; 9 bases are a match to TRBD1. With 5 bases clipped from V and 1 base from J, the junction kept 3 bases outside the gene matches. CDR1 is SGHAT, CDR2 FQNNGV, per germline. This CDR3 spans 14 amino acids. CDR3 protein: CASSPGTGSYEQYF. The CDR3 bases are TGTGCCAGCAGCCCCGGGACAGGGTCCTACGAGCAGTACTTC.

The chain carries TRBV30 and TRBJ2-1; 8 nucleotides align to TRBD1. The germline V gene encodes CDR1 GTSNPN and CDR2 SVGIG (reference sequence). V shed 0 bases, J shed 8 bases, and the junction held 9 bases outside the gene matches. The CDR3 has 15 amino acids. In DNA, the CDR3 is TGTGCCTGGAGTGTAAGGACAGGGTGGAACGATGAGCAGTTCTTC. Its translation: CAWSVRTGWNDEQFF.

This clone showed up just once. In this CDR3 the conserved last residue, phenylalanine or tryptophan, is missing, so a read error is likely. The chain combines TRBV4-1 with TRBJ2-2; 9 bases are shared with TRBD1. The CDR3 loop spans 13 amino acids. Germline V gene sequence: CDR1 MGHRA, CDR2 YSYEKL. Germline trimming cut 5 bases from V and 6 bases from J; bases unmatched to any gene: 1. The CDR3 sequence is CASSWDRAGELFV. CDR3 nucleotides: TGCGCCAGCAGCTGGGACAGGGCCGGGGAGCTGTTTGTT.